The sequence of this TCR beta chain was determined in a study of CD8+ T cells in alopecia areata. Findings of the study overall: Normal-skin resident alphabeta T cells also appear among scalp sample sequences.

This clone turned up a few times. No antigen is known for it. The treatment here: oral pan-JAK inhibitor, 5-10 mg twice daily. Peripheral blood, together with lesional scalp punch biopsies, was collected from alopecia areata patients. There are 12 residues in the CDR3. V trimming: 6 bases; J trimming: 5 bases; junction bases outside the gene matches: 3. Germline CDR1 reads SNHLY; CDR2 reads FYNNEI. The sequencing template was cDNA reverse transcribed from extracted RNA. Sequencing was performed with immunoSEQ multiplex PCR; in TCRdb, only in-frame clones are kept and a portion is missing. The table lists about 5,400 clones, around 69% of them singletons.

This sequence joins TRBV2 and TRBJ2-5, with 7 nucleotides matching TRBD1. The receptor's source is a human donor with alopecia areata. The specimen comprised skin, sampled at week 24, from a patient treated with tofacitinib. CDR3 nucleotide sequence: TGTGCCAGCAGAACGACAGGGGAGACCCAGTACTTC. It translates to CASRTTGETQYF.